This passage covers 7 T cell receptor beta chains from one sample sequenced in a study of cytomegalovirus exposure and HLA in healthy donors. PCR employed 60 Vbeta and 13 Jbeta primers. The assay was immunoSEQ multiplex PCR, and TCRdb's table has in-frame clones only and misses some. Of some 170,000 clones listed, 82% are singletons. The sequenced sample was PBMCs. The receptors shown here come from a middle-aged man in good health and CMV-seropositive.

The chain combines TRBV27 with TRBJ2-1; D possibly corresponds to TRBD2 (5 bases). CDR3 length: 15 amino acids. Germline CDR1 and CDR2: MNHEY and SMNVEV (reference sequence). Trimming removed 2 bases at V and 4 bases at J, with 12 bases between. CDR3 nucleotides: TGTGCCAGCAGTTTACTCCCCCGGGGTTACAATGAGCAGTTCTTC. Its protein product is CASSLLPRGYNEQFF.

The V gene is TRBV11-2, the J gene TRBJ2-7; 10 nucleotides match TRBD1. CDR3 length equals 16 residues. V shed 0 bases and J 3 bases; nucleotides not matched to a gene: 5. The germline V gene encodes CDR1 SGHAT and CDR2 FQNNGV. Here the CDR3 reads CASSLEGDRGVYEQYF. The CDR3 region has the DNA TGTGCCAGCAGCTTAGAGGGGGACAGGGGAGTCTACGAGCAGTACTTC.

V gene TRBV5-1 combines with J gene TRBJ1-1; D uncertain. Germline V gene data show CDR1 as SGHRS and CDR2 as YFSETQ. CDR3 length: 13 residues. The V end was cut by 0 bases, the J end by 3 bases, with 6 bases between. The CDR3 DNA reads TGCGCCAGCAGCTTGGAACGGGACACTGAAGCTTTCTTT. Encoded protein: CASSLERDTEAFF.

J is TRBJ2-1 and V is TRBV2; 7 positions match TRBD2. The CDR3 is 15 residues long. Trimming at V came to 2 bases and at J to 8 bases, leaving 9 bases not matched to a gene. CDR1 is SNHLY, CDR2 FYNNEI, per germline. The CDR3 loop reads CASSENGRLGDEQFF. The DNA for the CDR3 is TGTGCCAGCAGTGAAAACGGGAGGCTAGGGGATGAGCAGTTCTTC.

The V call is TRBV27, the J call TRBJ1-1; weak D call: TRBD1 (6 bases). The germline V gene has CDR1 MNHEY and CDR2 SMNVEV (reference sequence). CDR3 length equals 14 residues. Trimming removed 5 bases at V and 0 bases at J, with 10 bases between. The DNA of the CDR3 is TGTGCCAGCAGTAGGGACACCATGAACACTGAAGCTTTCTTT. Translation: CASSRDTMNTEAFF.

The chain is built from TRBV7-2 and TRBJ2-7; a weak D match, TRBD1 (5 bases). Deletions cut 2 bases from V and 2 bases from J, with 13 bases between. The CDR3 is 15 amino acids. Germline CDR1 is SGHTA and CDR2 is FQGNSA. CDR3 in amino acids: CASSLLRAAPYEQYF. The DNA of the CDR3 is TGTGCCAGCAGCTTACTCAGGGCGGCGCCCTACGAGCAGTACTTC.

For the CDR3, the DNA is TGTGCCAGCAGTCCATCACGGACAGGGGGGAACTATGGCTACACCTTC. It is translated as CASSPSRTGGNYGYTF. V gene TRBV28 combines with J gene TRBJ1-2; 10 bases align to TRBD1. In germline, CDR1 is MDHEN, CDR2 SYDVKM. The CDR3 loop spans 16 amino acids. V lost 5 bases, J lost 2 bases, and 8 bases stayed unmatched.